This T cell receptor (beta chain) was sequenced during a study of T cell responses to AZD1222 COVID-19 vaccine (TCRdb year 2021). About the full investigation: TCR sequencing was performed for some 250 trial participants, of whom about 200 were given two doses of AZD1222 and around 25 were given two doses of MenACWY control vaccine. Trial participants were enrolled into age subgroups of 18-55, 56-69 and 70-plus years, which contained about 150, 27 and 61 TCR-sequenced participants, respectively. Beyond this particular receptor, the publication reports: Because no day 14 peak-response samples were available, repertoires were characterized only after the peak T cell response. After two AZD1222 doses, both the breadth and the depth of spike-specific TCRs were significantly higher than at day 0 and than in MenACWY recipients. The 56-69-year group was small, and its depth increase did not reach significance, likely because of low power. Conclusions about previously exposed vaccinees are limited because only six or seven AZD1222 recipients were SARS-CoV-2 seropositive at baseline. Participants were mostly white British, with more females than males. The authors suggested clonal diversity may have been underestimated. CD4 TCRs associated with the vaccine covered the entire spike protein, and the dominant responses were in regions 160-218 and 743-854. Reportedly, almost half of the unique spike-specific TCRs recognized epitopes lying outside the regions that are mutated in the B.1.351 and B.1.1.7 variants.

The CDR3 regions of human TCRbeta chains were analyzed by immunosequencing. From the authors' description of their analysis: Repertoire TCRs were matched against a reference library of SARS-CoV-2-specific TCRs generated with the MIRA antigen-specificity platform. Breadth meant the fraction of unique TCRs that were SARS-CoV-2-associated, whereas depth meant the fraction of total T cells that were SARS-CoV-2-associated. Using the MIRA data, each spike-specific TCR was mapped to the spike region that the TCR reacts to and placed in a CD4 or CD8 class. Log10-transformed breadth and depth values were compared by one-way ANOVA with Sidak's multiple comparisons tests. TCRdb retrieved this table from immuneACCESS and kept in-frame rearrangements only. Not all clones are present; in checked studies, unresolved V genes account for under half, and no reason is known for the remainder. The V and J calls and clone size were taken over from that table, and D and trimming were inferred from the DNA. This sample gives 53,000 or so clones in total; approximately 89% of them show up just once. The biggest ten clones account for roughly 19% of the sample.

The CDR3 measures 13 amino acids from cysteine to phenylalanine. Just the 39-base CDR3 DNA is kept, in frame starting at base 1. CDR1 and CDR2, looked up from the germline V gene (reference sequence), are LNHDA and SQIVND. Compared with germline, V lacks 3 bases and J lacks 6 bases; bases without a gene match: 3. The time point label, as the study defines it: baseline before first vaccination. The treatment or condition label here, explained by the study, means: meningococcal conjugate vaccine given as trial control. Vaccinee samples came from UK trials COV001 and COV002, including a single-blind randomized controlled phase 2/3 trial of AZD1222 (ChAdOx1 nCoV-19) in healthy adults. For TCRbeta chain sequencing, PBMC samples from trial participants were taken at day 0 and at day 28 after the second dose. In the case of this clone: This clone's antigen is unknown. No base quality values were provided; no much bigger clone lies one nucleotide off.

This sequence originates from an adult in good health. In this chain, TRBV19 is recombined with TRBJ1-2; TRBD1 agrees with 8 junctional bases. The input for sequencing was peripheral blood, taken on day 0 of MenACWY control vaccination. The DNA is as follows: TGTGCCAGTAGTATGCAGGGGGCGAATGGCTACACCTTC. This yields the protein CASSMQGANGYTF.